Listed below are T cell receptor beta chains from one sample, sequenced in a study of blood T cell repertoires in COVID-19. Profiled with immunoSEQ multiplex PCR; TCRdb holds only in-frame clones, not every one. The profile shows about 250,000 clones, approximately 90% of them singletons. The sequencing sample was made of peripheral blood. These TCRs come from a man younger than 45 with acute or convalescent COVID-19. Each CDR3 is given without its conserved first and last residue.

v_gene	CDR3aa
TRBV7-3	ASSLTPPGLAGVEQF
TRBV18	ASSQQGVNTEAF
TRBV6-5	ASSYLGTALDNEQF
TRBV5-4	ASSGERQGAYGYT
TRBV27	ASRTSRTTDTQY
TRBV30	AWSKARRRNEQF
TRBV10-3	AIRWRGATDTQY
TRBV15	ATSSNNQPQH
TRBV5-1	ASSLPRANNEQF
TRBV5-5	AGSFPLTGGLPNTGELF
TRBV6-1	ASRRQGTEAF
TRBV19	ASSIGGNEQY
TRBV7-8	ASSLAGGNQPQH
TRBV27	ASSSVRMNTEAF
TRBV13	ASSLSRQAYEQY
TRBV5-8	ASSFGTSGSYEQY
TRBV11-2	ASSFGTGMTGELF
TRBV7-9	ASSLGGGQPQH
TRBV9	ASSVAGGGSSYEQY
TRBV2	ASSERGTVNEQF
TRBV6-5	ASSLQNRGGEKLF
TRBV9	ASSPRLAGTGNYGYT
TRBV27	ASSPVAGNEQF
TRBV3-1/TRBV3-2	ASSPTGTGGNNSPLH
TRBV9	ASSVDQGPNSPLH
TRBV5-1	ASSVETGPAGEAF
TRBV11-2	ASSPDREIQQY
TRBV7-2	ASSGDRERTPLH
TRBV15	ATSRVLTDISSPLH
TRBV4-1	ASSQDRSQRGYEQY
TRBV5-8	ASSQALVWGLETQY
TRBV18	ASFPGQRASSYNSPLH
TRBV27	ASSLIAQSSYEQY
TRBV2	ASGGTSGNEQF
TRBV5-1	ASSLRGGWSETQY
TRBV5-1	ASSWSRYRDYGYT
TRBV4-1	ASSRTSTDTQY
TRBV6-5	ASTPGTGGREQY
TRBV3-1/TRBV3-2	ASSLRGTNTEAF
TRBV7-6	ASSLGSKGAKNIQY
TRBV6-1	ASSEIGGGQPQH
TRBV3-1/TRBV3-2	ASSQGWGQGVNEGTEAF
TRBV3-1/TRBV3-2	ASGLQSGNQPQH
TRBV12-2	ASRPYRQGAVVQPQH
TRBV12-3/TRBV12-4	ASSFGRAYEQY
TRBV6-5	ASRGGSQPQH
TRBV7-9	ASSSREGKNTEAF
TRBV4-1	ASSQGVVGGSGNTIY